The 16 T cell receptor beta chains presented below share a single source sample, sequenced in a study of blood T cells in healthy people across ages. Using a J-beta primer mix together with a sample-barcoded 5' primer, a second PCR was run for about 7 to 12 cycles. In TCRdb, the 5' RACE reads were re-called with MiXCR into one record per CDR3 protein. The sample includes about 770,000 distinct CDR3 sequences, approximately 48% seen only once; the top ten take about a fifth. Specimen: blood. These receptor sequences come from a man in his sixties in good health.

The V gene is TRBV28, the J gene TRBJ2-7; 10 positions agree with TRBD2. Trimming cost V 6 bases and J 2 bases; bases outside gene matches: 7. This CDR3 has 15 residues. The germline gives CDR1 MDHEN, CDR2 SYDVKM. CDR3 loop: CASREALAGTYEQYF. As DNA, the CDR3 is TGTGCCAGCAGGGAAGCACTAGCGGGGACCTACGAGCAGTACTTC.

In its sample, this clonotype was seen a few times. The J gene is TRBJ2-1, the V gene TRBV24-1, with D possibly matching TRBD2 (5 bases). Germline assignment: CDR1 KGHDR and CDR2 SFDVKD. Trimming shortened V by 7 bases and J by 3 bases, and 9 bases separated the two germline ends. This CDR3 comprises 13 residues. The CDR3 DNA reads TGTGCCACCAGCCCGACTAACTACAATGAGCAGTTCTTC. This sequence encodes CATSPTNYNEQFF.

A few counts support this clonotype. The chain recombines TRBV10-3 with TRBJ2-6, with 8 bases matching TRBD1. Germline-derived CDR1 and CDR2 are ENHRY and SYGVKD. CDR3 size: 17 residues. With V trimmed by 10 bases and J by 4 bases, 15 bases remained unmatched. The CDR3 region has the DNA TGTGCCACCAAGGCCCACGGACAGGGATCCGGGGCCAACGTCCTGACTTTC. Protein sequence: CATKAHGQGSGANVLTF.

This sequence joins TRBV12-3 or TRBV12-4 and TRBJ2-1, with 7 bases that match TRBD2. The trim removed 7 bases at V and 10 bases at J, leaving 4 bases unmatched. The CDR3 spans 11 residues. CDR3 nucleotide sequence: TGTGCCAGCACGCCGGGACTAGAGCAGTTCTTC. Amino acids: CASTPGLEQFF.

This chain joins TRBV7-2 and TRBJ1-2, with 8 bases fitting TRBD1. CDR1 and CDR2 from the germline V gene are SGHTA and FQGNSA. Trimming at V came to 5 bases and at J to 4 bases, leaving 9 bases not matched to a gene. The CDR3 runs to 15 residues. The CDR3 DNA sequence: TGTGCCAGCAGCCCACCGGGACAGGCCTCCTATGGCTACACCTTC. Protein sequence: CASSPPGQASYGYTF.

Concerning this clonotype: One end of the junction varies from germline; a read error may be responsible. The rearrangement joins TRBV7-9 to TRBJ2-5; 12 bases are shared with TRBD2. CDR3 size: 16 residues. Germline CDR1 and CDR2: SEHNR and FQNEAQ (reference sequence). This chain's CDR3 is CVSSRGLAGAQETQYF. The CDR3, as DNA: TGTGTCAGCAGCAGGGGACTAGCGGGTGCCCAAGAGACCCAGTACTTC.

V usage is TRBV20-1 and J usage is TRBJ2-5, with TRBD1 matching 8 bases. Judging by the DNA end, TRBJ2-7 fits better; the J call may be wrong. The CDR3 is 14 residues long. Germline CDR1 reads DFQATT; CDR2 reads SNEGSKA (reference sequence). The CDR3 protein is CSAETTGEAYEQYF. DNA for the CDR3: TGCAGTGCCGAGACGACAGGGGAAGCCTACGAGCAGTACTTC.

The V call is TRBV7-9, the J call TRBJ2-7; 7 positions agree with TRBD1. The length of the CDR3 is 16 residues. CDR1 and CDR2 (germline): SEHNR, FQNEAQ (reference sequence). The J segment lost 0 bases and the V segment lost 4 bases, leaving 9 bases of the junction unmatched. CDR3 bases: TGTGCCAGCAGCTCGTCGACAGGGCGGTTCTCCTACGAGCAGTACTTC. This translates into CASSSSTGRFSYEQYF.

The chain uses TRBV3-1 and TRBJ2-6; perhaps D is TRBD1 or TRBD2 (5 bases each). CDR1 LGHDT and CDR2 YNNKEL come from the germline V gene (reference sequence). Trimming removed 3 bases at V and 3 bases at J, with 21 bases between. The CDR3 contains 19 residues. The CDR3 region is CASSHAMGREFFGANVLTF. CDR3 DNA: TGTGCCAGCAGCCACGCCATGGGCAGGGAGTTCTTTGGGGCCAACGTCCTGACTTTC.

The chain uses TRBV27 and TRBJ2-1, with a possible D match to TRBD2 (7 bases). The CDR3 has 16 residues. Trimming removed 6 bases at V and 4 bases at J, with 19 bases between. CDR1 is MNHEY, CDR2 SMNVEV, per germline (reference sequence). The CDR3 sequence is CASSYAGGGAYNEQFF. The DNA for the CDR3 is TGTGCCAGCAGCTACGCCGGAGGGGGGGCGTACAATGAGCAGTTCTTC.

Remarks on this clonotype: An end of the junction differs from the germline gene, which may be a read error. The chain joins TRBV15 to TRBJ2-3; 7 nucleotides line up with TRBD2. The V gene's germline CDR1 is LNHNV and CDR2 YYDKDF (reference sequence). The CDR3 contains 16 residues. This chain's CDR3 is CAASRKLAQSTDTQYF. The CDR3 coding sequence is TGTGCCGCCAGCAGAAAACTAGCGCAAAGCACAGATACGCAGTATTTT.

The chain combines TRBV28 with TRBJ2-7; 9 bases match TRBD1. Germline values: CDR1 MDHEN, CDR2 SYDVKM. V shed 2 bases and J 1 base; nucleotides not matched to a gene: 3. This CDR3 region has 15 residues. The chain's CDR3 is CASSLKTGGSYEQYF. CDR3 nucleotides: TGTGCCAGCAGTTTAAAGACAGGGGGATCCTACGAGCAGTACTTC.

This sequence joins TRBV20-1 and TRBJ2-3, with a tentative D call TRBD2 (6 bases). The CDR3 covers 15 residues. Trimming removed 0 bases from V and 8 bases from J, with 18 bases in between. The germline V gene encodes CDR1 DFQATT and CDR2 SNEGSKA (reference sequence). The chain's CDR3 is CSARDWLVWGGTQYF. For the CDR3, the DNA is TGCAGTGCTAGAGATTGGCTAGTATGGGGAGGTACGCAGTATTTT.

The V call is TRBV21-1, the J call TRBJ1-1; TRBD1, the table's D call, was not compared with the DNA. TRBV21-1 is noted as a pseudogene. This CDR3 contains 19 residues. CDR3 sequence: CASSKWTFEGSWMNTEAFF. The CDR3 nucleotides read TGTGCCAGCAGCAAATGGACGTTTGAGGGGTCTTGGATGAACACTGAAGCTTTCTTT.

This chain uses TRBV7-2 with TRBJ2-7; the D is unclear. Germline lookup yields CDR1 SGHTA and CDR2 FQGNSA. The CDR3 loop spans 16 amino acids. V shed 2 bases and J shed 2 bases, with 16 bases lying between them. The CDR3 is CASSLSPRSSTYEQYF. The DNA for the CDR3 is TGTGCCAGCAGCTTATCCCCTCGGAGTAGCACCTACGAGCAGTACTTC.

The chain joins TRBV3-1 to TRBJ2-7; 9 nucleotides match TRBD2. The DNA matches TRBJ2-5 better at its end, which makes the J call doubtful. Germline CDR1 and CDR2: LGHDT and YNNKEL (reference sequence). This CDR3 contains 15 residues. CDR3: CASSQDGTSGETQYF. In nucleotides, the CDR3 is TGTGCCAGCAGCCAAGATGGCACTAGCGGGGAGACCCAGTACTTC.